The present entry profiles one T cell receptor beta chain with its context. This sample was taken from a study of blood T cell repertoires in COVID-19. TCRdb's copy holds only in-frame clones and misses some; the assay was immunoSEQ multiplex PCR. The sample has some 260,000 clones, about 87% seen once. This sequence originates from a woman in her sixties or seventies with COVID-19, enrolled during active disease. Input material: peripheral blood.

The CDR3 spells CASSLGTGAEWGYTF. CDR3 coding DNA: TGTGCCAGCAGCTTAGGGACAGGGGCCGAGTGGGGCTACACCTTC. V gene TRBV7-8 combines with J gene TRBJ1-2, with TRBD1 matching 9 bases. With V trimmed by 1 base and J by 8 bases, 8 bases remained unmatched. The germline CDR1 and CDR2 sequences are SGHVS and FQNEAQ. The CDR3 is made up of 15 amino acids.